The rows below give T cell receptor beta chains drawn from one sample of a study of blood T cell repertoires in COVID-19. Repertoires were generated with immunoSEQ multiplex PCR, while TCRdb's copy carries only in-frame clones and drops some. The data hold nearly 350,000 clones, with less than 90% observed a single time. Sample: PBMCs or T cells enriched from blood (not recorded which). These receptor sequences come from a woman in her twenties or thirties who had recovered from COVID-19. Both conserved end residues are part of each CDR3. The D gene is left open where the match is weak. Clone size is given for some rows only: seen once, a few or many times, or a class if the clone is expanded.

.	13	TRBJ2-3	.	TRBV6-1	CASSEVDADTQYF	TGTGCCAGCAGTGAAGTAGATGCAGATACGCAGTATTTT
.	14	TRBJ1-1	.	TRBV2	CASSGTGTPQEAFF	TGTGCCAGCAGCGGAACCGGGACACCGCAAGAAGCTTTCTTT
TRBD2	18	TRBJ2-3	.	TRBV5-1	CASSLDRSGVPGTDTQYF	TGCGCCAGCAGCTTGGACAGGAGCGGGGTTCCTGGCACAGATACGCAGTATTTT
TRBD1	17	TRBJ1-3	few	TRBV5-4	CASRPGTGGFSGNTIYF	TGTGCCAGCAGACCCGGGACAGGGGGCTTCTCTGGAAACACCATATATTTT
.	15	TRBJ1-5	.	TRBV19	CASSIDQGRNQPQHF	TGTGCCAGTAGTATAGATCAGGGGCGCAATCAGCCCCAGCATTTT
TRBD1	15	TRBJ2-7	.	TRBV6-2/TRBV6-3	CASSYFGQGSHEQYF	TGTGCCAGCAGTTATTTCGGACAGGGTAGCCACGAGCAGTACTTC
.	18	TRBJ2-2	.	TRBV7-2	CASSFGGRDLLDTGELFF	TGTGCCAGCAGCTTTGGGGGCAGGGACCTTTTGGACACCGGGGAGCTGTTTTTT
TRBD1	14	TRBJ1-2	few	TRBV10-3	CAISHQTGIYGYTF	TGTGCCATCAGTCATCAGACAGGGATCTATGGCTACACCTTC
TRBD1	14	TRBJ2-7	.	TRBV6-2/TRBV6-3	CASSYRDRFYEQYF	TGTGCCAGCAGTTATAGGGACAGATTTTACGAGCAGTACTTC
TRBD1	15	TRBJ2-1	.	TRBV3-1/TRBV3-2	CASSPGTGGTNEQFF	TGTGCCAGCAGCCCCGGGACAGGGGGCACCAATGAGCAGTTCTTC
.	14	TRBJ2-2	.	TRBV24-1	CATEYPGNTGELFF	TGTGCCACCGAATATCCAGGGAACACCGGGGAGCTGTTTTTT
.	13	TRBJ2-7	.	TRBV2	CASSSGGKYEQYF	TGTGCCAGCAGTTCAGGGGGGAAGTACGAGCAGTACTTC
.	14	TRBJ1-6	.	TRBV5-4	CASTSKVNNSPLHF	TGTGCCAGCACGTCTAAAGTTAATAATTCACCCCTCCACTTT
TRBD1	11	TRBJ1-3	.	TRBV9	CASSADRRIYF	TGTGCCAGCAGCGCGGACAGGAGAATTTATTTT
TRBD1	19	TRBJ1-5	.	TRBV6-2/TRBV6-3	CASSPPSDRGRVGNQPQHF	TGTGCCAGCAGCCCACCTTCGGACAGGGGGCGGGTGGGCAATCAGCCCCAGCATTTT
TRBD2	15	TRBJ2-3	.	TRBV4-3	CASSQRGARTDTQYF	TGCGCCAGCAGCCAGCGGGGGGCTCGCACAGATACGCAGTATTTT
.	15	TRBJ1-5	.	TRBV28	CASSIPMGGNQPQHF	TGTGCCAGCAGTATACCCATGGGAGGCAATCAGCCCCAGCATTTT
TRBD1	15	TRBJ1-4	.	TRBV5-1	CASSVGTAANEKLFF	TGCGCCAGCAGCGTGGGGACAGCCGCTAATGAAAAACTGTTTTTT
TRBD1	14	TRBJ1-5	.	TRBV30	CAWSVMTGSQPQHF	TGTGCCTGGAGTGTAATGACAGGGAGTCAGCCCCAGCATTTT
.	15	TRBJ2-3	.	TRBV19	CASSIGSLPTDTQYF	TGTGCCAGTAGTATAGGGTCACTCCCCACAGATACGCAGTATTTT
.	16	TRBJ2-4	.	TRBV7-6	CASSLEAGPGKNIQYF	TGTGCCAGCAGCTTAGAGGCGGGGCCCGGCAAAAACATTCAGTACTTC
.	13	TRBJ1-6	.	TRBV30	CAWSSGDNSPLHF	TGTGCCTGGAGTTCAGGGGATAATTCACCCCTCCACTTT
TRBD2	17	TRBJ2-5	.	TRBV18	CASSPPGGSAVGETQYF	TGTGCCAGCTCACCCCCCGGCGGGAGCGCGGTCGGAGAGACCCAGTACTTC
.	12	TRBJ1-4	.	TRBV29-1	CSVGGTNEKLFF	TGCAGCGTGGGGGGGACTAATGAAAAACTGTTTTTT
.	15	TRBJ2-7	.	TRBV10-3	CAISEPQQGTYEQYF	TGTGCCATCAGTGAGCCACAGCAGGGAACTTACGAGCAGTACTTC
TRBD1	13	TRBJ2-1	.	TRBV11-2	CASSLDRRNEQFF	TGTGCCAGCAGCTTGGACAGGAGGAATGAGCAGTTCTTC
TRBD1	16	TRBJ1-2	.	TRBV19	CASSIRTGGVVVGYTF	TGTGCCAGTAGTATTAGGACAGGGGGGGTCGTCGTTGGCTACACCTTC
TRBD1	15	TRBJ2-7	.	TRBV24-1	CATSASSTGDYEQYF	TGTGCCACCAGTGCCTCCTCGACAGGGGACTACGAGCAGTACTTC
.	13	TRBJ1-1	few	TRBV11-2	CASSMEGNTEAFF	TGTGCCAGCAGCATGGAGGGTAACACTGAAGCTTTCTTT
.	15	TRBJ1-2	few	TRBV10-3	CAISESDGGDYGYTF	TGTGCCATCAGTGAGTCAGACGGGGGGGACTATGGCTACACCTTC
.	13	TRBJ2-5	.	TRBV29-1	CSVDLDTQETQYF	TGCAGCGTTGATCTGGACACTCAAGAGACCCAGTACTTC
.	18	TRBJ1-1	.	TRBV30	CAWSSSKQGLKRGTEAFF	TGTGCCTGGAGTTCGAGTAAGCAGGGGCTAAAAAGGGGCACTGAAGCTTTCTTT
.	14	TRBJ1-1	.	TRBV10-3	CAISVREMNTEAFF	TGTGCCATCAGTGTTCGGGAGATGAACACTGAAGCTTTCTTT
.	16	TRBJ1-6	.	TRBV5-1	CASSSGIRSYNSPLHF	TGCGCCAGCAGCTCAGGGATTCGCTCCTATAATTCACCCCTCCACTTT
.	19	TRBJ2-1	.	TRBV11-2	CASSFGNRLANQTYNEQFF	TGTGCCAGCAGCTTCGGCAACAGGCTAGCGAATCAAACCTACAATGAGCAGTTCTTC